This T cell receptor beta chain comes out of a study of regulatory T cells in long-lasting Graves disease. At the level of the study: To qualify as persistent, Graves' disease required over 5 years of antithyroid drugs with positive TSH receptor antibodies.

The germline V gene has CDR1 SGHRS and CDR2 YFSETQ. V lost 3 bases to trimming and J lost 1 base, with 14 bases between them. The CDR3 spans 15 residues. Researchers made TCR beta libraries by using iRepertoire HTBI primers and running Arm-PCR on CDR3 regions. TCRdb analysed the multiplex PCR reads with MiXCR anew, one entry per CDR3 protein. This sample has more than 350,000 distinct CDR3 sequences, with under 25% found just once. The time point denotes: persistent/refractory GD, antithyroid drugs over 5 years with positive TRAb. PBMC RNA served as the TCR library source. EDTA tubes received nine milliliters of collected peripheral blood. Points from the study as a whole: Preferential use of TRBV28, TRBJ1-2 and TRBJ2-5 was seen in persistent disease. Patients with persistent disease shared over 2,500 public clonotypes, outpacing the roughly 950 shared by new patients.

With respect to this clonotype: Its antigen is not known.

This receptor was identified in a female donor with Graves disease. Source: peripheral blood mononuclear cells (PBMCs), taken when the disease was refractory, from a patient treated with antithyroid drugs. The rearrangement links TRBV5-1 to TRBJ2-7; D perhaps matches TRBD2 (7 bases). As DNA, the CDR3 is TGCGCCAGCAGCTGGGGGGGGGGCGAATCCTACGAGCAGTACTTC. Translating gives CASSWGGGESYEQYF. The whole variable domain, filled in from reference TRBV5-1 and TRBJ2-7, reads KAGVTQTPRYLIKTRGQQVTLSCSPISGHRSVSWYQQTPGQGLQFLFEYFSETQRNKGNFPGRFSGRQFSNSRSEMNVSTLELGDSALYLCASSWGGGESYEQYFGPGTRLTVT.